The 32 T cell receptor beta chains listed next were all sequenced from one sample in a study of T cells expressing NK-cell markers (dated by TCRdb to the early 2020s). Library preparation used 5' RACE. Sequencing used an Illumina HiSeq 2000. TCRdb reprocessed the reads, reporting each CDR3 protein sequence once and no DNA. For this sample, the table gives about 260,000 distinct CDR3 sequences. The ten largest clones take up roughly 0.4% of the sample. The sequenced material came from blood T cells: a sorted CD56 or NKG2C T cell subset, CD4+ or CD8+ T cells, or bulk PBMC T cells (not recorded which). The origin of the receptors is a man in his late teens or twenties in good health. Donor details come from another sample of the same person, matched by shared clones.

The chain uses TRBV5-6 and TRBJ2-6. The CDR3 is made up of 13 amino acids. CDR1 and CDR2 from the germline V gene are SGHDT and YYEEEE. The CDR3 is CASSPQGANVLTF.

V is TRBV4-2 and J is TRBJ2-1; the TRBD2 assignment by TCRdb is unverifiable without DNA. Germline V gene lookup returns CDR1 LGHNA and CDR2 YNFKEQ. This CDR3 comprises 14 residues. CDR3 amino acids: CASSQTGPTYVPFF.

The CDR3 is CASRPGERNTIYF. This chain links TRBV12-3 or TRBV12-4 with TRBJ1-3; TCRdb returns TRBD1, unconfirmable since there is no DNA. The CDR3 has 13 amino acids.

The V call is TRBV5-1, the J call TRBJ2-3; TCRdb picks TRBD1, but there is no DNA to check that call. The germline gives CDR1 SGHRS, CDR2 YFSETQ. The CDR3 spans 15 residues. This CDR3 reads CASSAGQGVADTQYF.

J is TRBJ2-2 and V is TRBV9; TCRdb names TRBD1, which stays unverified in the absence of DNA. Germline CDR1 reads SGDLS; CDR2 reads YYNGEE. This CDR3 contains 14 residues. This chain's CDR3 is CASSFRDITGELFF. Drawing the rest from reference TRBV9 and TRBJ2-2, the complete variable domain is DSGVTQTPKHLITATGQRVTLRCSPRSGDLSVYWYQQSLDQGLQFLIQYYNGEERAKGNILERFSAQQFPDLHSELNLSSLELGDSALYFCASSFRDITGELFFGEGSRLTVL.

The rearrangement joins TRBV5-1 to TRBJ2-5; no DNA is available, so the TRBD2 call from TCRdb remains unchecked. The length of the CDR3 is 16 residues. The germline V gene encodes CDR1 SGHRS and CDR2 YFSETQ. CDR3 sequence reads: CASSLGRGAIIETQYF.

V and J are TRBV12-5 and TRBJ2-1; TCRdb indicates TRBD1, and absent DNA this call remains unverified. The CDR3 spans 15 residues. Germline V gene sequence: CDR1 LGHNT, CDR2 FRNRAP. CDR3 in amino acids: CASGATGVSYNEQFF. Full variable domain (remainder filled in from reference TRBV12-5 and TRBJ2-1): DARVTQTPRHKVTEMGQEVTMRCQPILGHNTVFWYRQTMMQGLELLAYFRNRAPLDDSGMPKDRFSAEMPDATLATLKIQPSEPRDSAVYFCASGATGVSYNEQFFGPGTRLTVL.

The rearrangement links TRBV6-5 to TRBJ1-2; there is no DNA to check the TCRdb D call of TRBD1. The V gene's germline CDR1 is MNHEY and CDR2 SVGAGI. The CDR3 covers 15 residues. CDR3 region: CASSRGPTSNYGYTF.

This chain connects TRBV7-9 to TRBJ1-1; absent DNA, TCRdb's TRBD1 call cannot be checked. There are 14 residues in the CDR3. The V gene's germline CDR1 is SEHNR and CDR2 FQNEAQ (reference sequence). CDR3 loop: CASSFEALNTEAFF.

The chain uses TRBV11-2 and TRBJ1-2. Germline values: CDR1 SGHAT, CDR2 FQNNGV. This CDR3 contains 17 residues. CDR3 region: CASSLDVGVSSLRGYTF.

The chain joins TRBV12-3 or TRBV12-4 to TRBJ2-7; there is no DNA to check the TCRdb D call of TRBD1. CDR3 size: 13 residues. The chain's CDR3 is CASSPQGFNEQYF.

The CDR3 sequence: CASSYELGLAGRKFF. V is TRBV6-2 or TRBV6-3 and J is TRBJ2-1; TCRdb gives TRBD2 as the D gene, but with no DNA this cannot be confirmed. Germline V lookup: CDR1 MNHEY, CDR2 SVGEGT. There are 15 residues in the CDR3.

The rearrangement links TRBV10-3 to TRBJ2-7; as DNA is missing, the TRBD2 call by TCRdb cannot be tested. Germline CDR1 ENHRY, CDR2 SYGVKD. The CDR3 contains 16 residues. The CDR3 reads CAISATARDFAYEQYF.

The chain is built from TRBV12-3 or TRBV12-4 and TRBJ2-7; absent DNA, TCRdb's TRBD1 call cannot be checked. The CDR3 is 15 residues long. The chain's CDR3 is CASSPVGREVYEQYF.

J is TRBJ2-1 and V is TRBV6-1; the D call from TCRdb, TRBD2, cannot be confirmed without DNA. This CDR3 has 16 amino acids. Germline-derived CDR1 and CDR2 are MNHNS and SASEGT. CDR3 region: CASSVLAGGLNNEQFF.

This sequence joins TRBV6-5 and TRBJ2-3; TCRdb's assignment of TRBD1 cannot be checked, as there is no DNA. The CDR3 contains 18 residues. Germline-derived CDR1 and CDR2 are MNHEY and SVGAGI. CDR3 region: CASSYSIGPGFSTDTQYF.

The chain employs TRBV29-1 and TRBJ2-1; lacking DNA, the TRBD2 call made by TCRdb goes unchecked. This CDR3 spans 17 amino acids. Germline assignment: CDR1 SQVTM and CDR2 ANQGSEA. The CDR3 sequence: CSVRLAGGQRGYNEQFF.

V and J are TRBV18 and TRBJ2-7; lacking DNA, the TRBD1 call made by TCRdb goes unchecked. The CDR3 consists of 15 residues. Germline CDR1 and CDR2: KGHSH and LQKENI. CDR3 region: CASSRRAGTDYEQYF.

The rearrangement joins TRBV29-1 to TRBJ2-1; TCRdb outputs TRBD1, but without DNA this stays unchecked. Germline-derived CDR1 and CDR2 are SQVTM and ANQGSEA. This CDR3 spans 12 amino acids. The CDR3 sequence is CSVGPQAGEQFF.

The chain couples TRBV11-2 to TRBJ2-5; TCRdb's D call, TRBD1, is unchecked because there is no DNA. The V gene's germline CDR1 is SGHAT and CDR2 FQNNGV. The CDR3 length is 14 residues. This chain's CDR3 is CASSEGINQETQYF. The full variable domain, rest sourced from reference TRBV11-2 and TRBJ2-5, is EAGVAQSPRYKIIEKRQSVAFWCNPISGHATLYWYQQILGQGPKLLIQFQNNGVVDDSQLPKDRFSAERLKGVDSTLKIQPAKLEDSAVYLCASSEGINQETQYFGPGTRLLVL.

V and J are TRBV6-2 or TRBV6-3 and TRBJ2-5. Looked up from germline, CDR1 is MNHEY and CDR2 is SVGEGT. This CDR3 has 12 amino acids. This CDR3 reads CASSYSWETQYF.

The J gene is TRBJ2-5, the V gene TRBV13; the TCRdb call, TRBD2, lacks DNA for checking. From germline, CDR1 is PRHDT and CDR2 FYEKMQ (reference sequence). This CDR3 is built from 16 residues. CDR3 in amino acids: CASSLSSGMGGETQYF.

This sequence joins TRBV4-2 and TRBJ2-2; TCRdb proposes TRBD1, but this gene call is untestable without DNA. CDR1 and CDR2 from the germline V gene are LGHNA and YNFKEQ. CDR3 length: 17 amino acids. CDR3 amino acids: CASSQDRAGSNTGELFF.

The CDR3 sequence is CASSLGAGLGHNEQFF. The chain has TRBV5-1 and TRBJ2-1; TCRdb proposes TRBD1, but this gene call is untestable without DNA. The CDR3 spans 16 residues. Germline lookup yields CDR1 SGHRS and CDR2 YFSETQ.

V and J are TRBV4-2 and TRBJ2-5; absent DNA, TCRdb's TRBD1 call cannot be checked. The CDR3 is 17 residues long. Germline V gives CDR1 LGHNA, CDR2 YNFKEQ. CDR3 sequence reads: CASSHDAGTGGRKTQYF.

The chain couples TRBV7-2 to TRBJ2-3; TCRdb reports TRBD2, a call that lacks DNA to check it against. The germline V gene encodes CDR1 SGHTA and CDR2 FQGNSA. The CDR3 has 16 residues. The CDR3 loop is CASSLVPGTVTDTQYF.

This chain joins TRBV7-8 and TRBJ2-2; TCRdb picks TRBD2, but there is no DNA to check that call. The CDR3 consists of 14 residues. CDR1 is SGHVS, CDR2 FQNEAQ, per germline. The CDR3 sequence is CARTGLDQPGELFF.

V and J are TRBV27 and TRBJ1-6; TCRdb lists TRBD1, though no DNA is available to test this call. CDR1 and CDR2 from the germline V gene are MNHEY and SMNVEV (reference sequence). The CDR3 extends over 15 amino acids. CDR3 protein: CASSLNRGVDSPLHF.

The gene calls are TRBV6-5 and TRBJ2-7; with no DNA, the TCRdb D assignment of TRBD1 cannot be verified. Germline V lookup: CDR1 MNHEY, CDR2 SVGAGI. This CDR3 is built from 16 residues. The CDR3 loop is CASSYSNPGQFYEQYF.

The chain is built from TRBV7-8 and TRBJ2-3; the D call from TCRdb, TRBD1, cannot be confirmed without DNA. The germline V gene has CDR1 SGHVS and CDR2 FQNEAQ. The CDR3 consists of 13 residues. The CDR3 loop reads CASSLGGQDTQYF.

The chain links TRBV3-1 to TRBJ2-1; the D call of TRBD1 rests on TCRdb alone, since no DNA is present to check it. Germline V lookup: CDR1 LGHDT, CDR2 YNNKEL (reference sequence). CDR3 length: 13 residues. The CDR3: CASSQDPPREQFF.

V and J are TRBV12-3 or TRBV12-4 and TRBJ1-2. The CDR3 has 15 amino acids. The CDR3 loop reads CASNRKRAEGGGYTF.